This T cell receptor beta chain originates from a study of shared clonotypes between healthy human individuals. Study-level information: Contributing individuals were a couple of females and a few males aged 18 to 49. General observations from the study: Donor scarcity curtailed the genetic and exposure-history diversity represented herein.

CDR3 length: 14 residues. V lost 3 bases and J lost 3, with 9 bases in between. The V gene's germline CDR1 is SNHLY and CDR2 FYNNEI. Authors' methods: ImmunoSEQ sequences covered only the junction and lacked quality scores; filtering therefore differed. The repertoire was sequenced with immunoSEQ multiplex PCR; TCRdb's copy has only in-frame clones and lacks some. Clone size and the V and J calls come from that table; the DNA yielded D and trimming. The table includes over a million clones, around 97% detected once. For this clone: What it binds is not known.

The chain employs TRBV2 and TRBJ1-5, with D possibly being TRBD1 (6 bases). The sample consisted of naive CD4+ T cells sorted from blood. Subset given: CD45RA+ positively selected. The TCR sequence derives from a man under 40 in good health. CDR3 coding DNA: TGTGCCAGCAGTGACGGACAGATCAATCAGCCCCAGCATTTT. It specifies CASSDGQINQPQHF.